Listed below are T cell receptor beta chains from one sample, sequenced in a study of cytotoxic CD8 clonotypes in ibrutinib-treated CLL. The protocol was immunoSEQ multiplex PCR, while the TCRdb copy is restricted to in-frame clones and leaves out a portion. The sample has around 250,000 clones; less than 75% are singletons. The specimen comprised PBMCs, sampled after 24 months of ibrutinib treatment. The receptor source for this set is a human donor with chronic lymphocytic leukemia. CDR3s include the opening cysteine and the closing phenylalanine or tryptophan. The order of the fields is clone size, D gene, J gene, V gene, CDR3 protein, CDR3 DNA. D genes are given only for firm matches. Rows may omit the clone size; those that give it use once, few, many or a size class.

clone_size: -
d_call: TRBD2
j_call: TRBJ2-7
v_call: TRBV7-2
cdr3_aa: CASSARGTSGRAYEQYF
cdr3_nt: TGTGCCAGCAGCGCAAGGGGGACTAGCGGGAGGGCTTATGAGCAGTACTTC

clone_size: -
d_call: TRBD2
j_call: TRBJ2-1
v_call: TRBV4-2
cdr3_aa: CASSQELAGDNEQFF
cdr3_nt: TGTGCCAGCAGCCAAGAGCTAGCGGGAGACAATGAGCAGTTCTTC

clone_size: -
d_call: -
j_call: TRBJ2-5
v_call: TRBV18
cdr3_aa: CASSMWKETQYF
cdr3_nt: TGTGCCAGCTCAATGTGGAAAGAGACCCAGTACTTC

clone_size: few
d_call: -
j_call: TRBJ2-2
v_call: TRBV7-6
cdr3_aa: CASSPHLNPNTGELFF
cdr3_nt: TGTGCCAGCAGCCCCCATCTGAACCCGAACACCGGGGAGCTGTTTTTT

clone_size: -
d_call: TRBD1
j_call: TRBJ1-1
v_call: TRBV29-1
cdr3_aa: CSVSDGGGFEAFF
cdr3_nt: TGCAGCGTCTCCGATGGAGGGGGCTTTGAAGCTTTCTTT

clone_size: -
d_call: -
j_call: TRBJ2-7
v_call: TRBV21-1
cdr3_aa: CASSNGTGSYEQYF
cdr3_nt: TGTGCCAGCAGCAATGGGACAGGCTCCTACGAGCAGTACTTC

clone_size: -
d_call: TRBD2
j_call: TRBJ2-7
v_call: TRBV11-2
cdr3_aa: CASSRLAGGTRQYF
cdr3_nt: TGTGCCAGCAGTAGACTAGCGGGCGGGACCCGGCAGTACTTC

clone_size: -
d_call: -
j_call: TRBJ1-1
v_call: TRBV7-2
cdr3_aa: CASGLNTEAFF
cdr3_nt: TGTGCCAGCGGTCTGAACACTGAAGCTTTCTTT

clone_size: once
d_call: TRBD2
j_call: TRBJ2-1
v_call: TRBV27
cdr3_aa: CASRRLAGRNEQFF
cdr3_nt: TGTGCCAGCCGGAGGCTAGCGGGACGCAATGAGCAGTTCTTC

clone_size: -
d_call: TRBD2
j_call: TRBJ2-3
v_call: TRBV11-2
cdr3_aa: CASSLVGVAGGPSDTQYF
cdr3_nt: TGTGCCAGCAGCTTAGTAGGGGTAGCGGGAGGGCCCTCAGATACGCAGTATTTT

clone_size: -
d_call: TRBD1
j_call: TRBJ1-3
v_call: TRBV27
cdr3_aa: CASSPRGTGGGNTIYF
cdr3_nt: TGTGCCAGCAGCCCTCGGGGGACAGGGGGTGGAAACACCATATATTTT

clone_size: -
d_call: TRBD2
j_call: TRBJ2-1
v_call: TRBV5-1
cdr3_aa: CASSGGLAGDPSLFF
cdr3_nt: TGCGCCAGCAGCGGGGGACTAGCGGGGGACCCCTCCCTATTCTTC

clone_size: -
d_call: -
j_call: TRBJ2-2
v_call: TRBV7-2
cdr3_aa: CASSFIPDTGELFF
cdr3_nt: TGTGCCAGCAGCTTTATCCCGGACACCGGGGAGCTGTTTTTT

clone_size: -
d_call: TRBD2
j_call: TRBJ2-5
v_call: TRBV27
cdr3_aa: CASSLGSGRGWETQYF
cdr3_nt: TGTGCCAGCAGTTTAGGTAGCGGGAGGGGTTGGGAGACCCAGTACTTC

clone_size: -
d_call: TRBD2
j_call: TRBJ2-3
v_call: TRBV19
cdr3_aa: CASSIQGLTPTDTQYF
cdr3_nt: TGTGCCAGTAGTATCCAGGGACTAACCCCCACAGATACGCAGTATTTT

clone_size: many
d_call: TRBD2
j_call: TRBJ2-7
v_call: TRBV10-3
cdr3_aa: CATKGRREVIRDEQYF
cdr3_nt: TGTGCCACCAAGGGGCGGCGGGAGGTAATTCGGGACGAGCAGTACTTC

clone_size: few
d_call: -
j_call: TRBJ1-2
v_call: TRBV6-5
cdr3_aa: CASSGLRERAFGYTF
cdr3_nt: TGTGCCAGCAGTGGACTCAGGGAGCGCGCGTTTGGCTACACCTTC

clone_size: -
d_call: -
j_call: TRBJ1-2
v_call: TRBV7-9
cdr3_aa: CASTPGYGYTF
cdr3_nt: TGTGCCAGTACGCCAGGTTATGGCTACACCTTC

clone_size: -
d_call: -
j_call: TRBJ2-1
v_call: TRBV27
cdr3_aa: CASSIGFNEQFF
cdr3_nt: TGTGCCAGCAGTATCGGGTTCAATGAGCAGTTCTTC

clone_size: few
d_call: -
j_call: TRBJ2-5
v_call: TRBV29-1
cdr3_aa: CSVVTWGAQYF
cdr3_nt: TGCAGCGTTGTGACCTGGGGGGCCCAGTACTTC

clone_size: few
d_call: -
j_call: TRBJ2-7
v_call: TRBV27
cdr3_aa: CASSFQSPPYEQYF
cdr3_nt: TGTGCCAGCAGTTTCCAGAGCCCGCCCTACGAGCAGTACTTC

clone_size: -
d_call: TRBD2
j_call: TRBJ2-7
v_call: TRBV19
cdr3_aa: CASRSGSSDEQYF
cdr3_nt: TGTGCCAGTCGAAGCGGGAGTTCCGACGAGCAGTACTTC

clone_size: -
d_call: -
j_call: TRBJ2-3
v_call: TRBV5-4
cdr3_aa: CASSFYRAEETDTQYF
cdr3_nt: TGTGCCAGCAGCTTCTACAGGGCAGAGGAGACAGATACGCAGTATTTT

clone_size: -
d_call: -
j_call: TRBJ1-5
v_call: TRBV6-5
cdr3_aa: CASSFDRSKNQPQHF
cdr3_nt: TGTGCCAGCAGTTTCGACAGGAGCAAGAATCAGCCCCAGCATTTT

clone_size: -
d_call: -
j_call: TRBJ2-7
v_call: TRBV29-1
cdr3_aa: CSVRRGDYEQYF
cdr3_nt: TGCAGCGTTCGGAGGGGAGACTACGAGCAGTACTTC

clone_size: -
d_call: -
j_call: TRBJ2-7
v_call: TRBV29-1
cdr3_aa: CSVGRDGSSYEQYF
cdr3_nt: TGCAGCGTTGGCCGAGACGGGAGCTCCTACGAGCAGTACTTC

clone_size: -
d_call: -
j_call: TRBJ2-3
v_call: TRBV9
cdr3_aa: CASSVPTGADTQYF
cdr3_nt: TGTGCCAGCAGCGTCCCGACAGGCGCCGATACGCAGTATTTT

clone_size: -
d_call: -
j_call: TRBJ2-5
v_call: TRBV12-5
cdr3_aa: CASGLGRDLGKETQYF
cdr3_nt: TGTGCTAGTGGTTTGGGTCGGGACTTAGGAAAAGAGACCCAGTACTTC

clone_size: -
d_call: -
j_call: TRBJ2-6
v_call: TRBV9
cdr3_aa: CASSHRGSGANVLTF
cdr3_nt: TGTGCCAGCAGCCACCGGGGGTCTGGGGCCAACGTCCTGACTTTC

clone_size: few
d_call: TRBD1
j_call: TRBJ1-2
v_call: TRBV28
cdr3_aa: CASSGPGQEDYGYTF
cdr3_nt: TGTGCCAGCAGTGGTCCGGGACAGGAGGACTATGGCTACACCTTC

clone_size: -
d_call: -
j_call: TRBJ1-1
v_call: TRBV10-3
cdr3_aa: CAISESGQANTEAFF
cdr3_nt: TGTGCCATCAGTGAGTCGGGCCAGGCTAACACTGAAGCTTTCTTT

clone_size: few
d_call: -
j_call: TRBJ2-7
v_call: TRBV7-2
cdr3_aa: CASSLDRNYEQYF
cdr3_nt: TGTGCCAGCAGCTTAGACAGGAACTACGAGCAGTACTTC